The 22 T cell receptor beta chains reported below all come from one sample, sequenced in a study of CD8 T cells in Susac syndrome. The authors reverse transcribed roughly 0.5 to 1 ug RNA with random hexamers. TCRdb reprocessed the immunoSEQ multiplex PCR reads with MiXCR, giving one entry per CDR3 protein. The sample holds approximately 100,000 distinct CDR3 sequences, roughly 90% seen once. The sequenced sample was CD8+ T cells from PBMCs. These TCRs come from a human donor in good health.

The chain uses TRBV6-4 and TRBJ1-2, with 11 bases lining up with TRBD1. Trimming took 2 bases from V and 7 from J; bases not matched to a gene: 0. The CDR3 sequence is 13 residues long. Germline CDR1 reads MRHNA; CDR2 reads SNTAGT. The CDR3 loop reads CASSDGTGGGYTF. The CDR3 bases are TGTGCCAGCAGTGACGGGACAGGGGGTGGCTACACCTTC.

This clonotype has just one count. The chain has TRBV7-2 and TRBJ2-3; 10 bases fit TRBD1. The CDR3 contains 15 residues. CDR1 and CDR2 from the germline V gene are SGHTA and FQGNSA. With V trimmed by 5 bases and J by 6 bases, 8 bases remained unmatched. The CDR3 loop reads CASSKGQGGRDTQYF. For the CDR3, the DNA is TGTGCCAGCAGCAAAGGACAGGGGGGCCGGGATACGCAGTATTTT.

The chain uses TRBV13 and TRBJ1-2; 8 nucleotides match TRBD1. Germline CDR1 is PRHDT and CDR2 is FYEKMQ (reference sequence). The CDR3 is 15 residues long. V trimming: 0 bases; J trimming: 7 bases; junction bases outside the gene matches: 7. In DNA form, the CDR3 reads TGTGCCAGCAGCTTAGGCCGACAGGGGAGCTGTGGCTACACCTTC. Residues: CASSLGRQGSCGYTF.

J is TRBJ2-2 and V is TRBV29-1, with a tentative D call TRBD2 (6 bases). The CDR3 runs to 15 residues. V dropped 7 bases and J dropped 5 bases, with 20 bases sitting between them. Germline V gives CDR1 SQVTM, CDR2 ANQGSEA. In DNA form, the CDR3 reads TGCAGCGCTAGGGAGGCACTAGTTTGGACCGGGGAGCTGTTTTTT. Residues: CSAREALVWTGELFF.

The chain uses TRBV5-1 and TRBJ2-7, with D possibly TRBD2 on 5 matching bases. The V gene's germline CDR1 is SGHRS and CDR2 YFSETQ. The V and J ends lost 1 base and 7 bases respectively, with 9 bases between them. The length of the CDR3 is 12 residues. The CDR3 DNA follows: TGCGCCAGCAGCTTGCCCTCGGGGGAGCAGTACTTC. Amino acid sequence: CASSLPSGEQYF. The full variable domain, in which reference TRBV5-1 and TRBJ2-7 provide the parts outside the CDR3, is KAGVTQTPRYLIKTRGQQVTLSCSPISGHRSVSWYQQTPGQGLQFLFEYFSETQRNKGNFPGRFSGRQFSNSRSEMNVSTLELGDSALYLCASSLPSGEQYFGPGTRLTVT.

The chain has TRBV11-2 and TRBJ2-7; a possible D gene is TRBD1 (5 bases). This CDR3 contains 13 residues. Germline V CDR1 and CDR2: SGHAT, FQNNGV. V was clipped by 3 bases and J by 7 bases, with 13 bases between them. The CDR3 is CASSFGQGREQYF. The CDR3 DNA is TGTGCCAGCAGCTTTGGGCAGGGAAGGGAGCAGTACTTC. The variable domain in full, completed from reference TRBV11-2 and TRBJ2-7, reads EAGVAQSPRYKIIEKRQSVAFWCNPISGHATLYWYQQILGQGPKLLIQFQNNGVVDDSQLPKDRFSAERLKGVDSTLKIQPAKLEDSAVYLCASSFGQGREQYFGPGTRLTVT.

This chain uses TRBV7-2 with TRBJ2-7; D assignment may be TRBD1 or TRBD2 (5 bases each). CDR3 length equals 15 residues. V was shortened by 7 bases and J by 2 bases, with 18 bases between the two germline ends. Germline assignment: CDR1 SGHTA and CDR2 FQGNSA. The CDR3 region is CASTPTGGETYEQYF. CDR3 nucleotides: TGTGCCAGCACCCCCACTGGGGGTGAGACCTACGAGCAGTACTTC.

This sequence joins TRBV20-1 and TRBJ1-1; D is undetermined. Germline CDR1 DFQATT, CDR2 SNEGSKA (reference sequence). V lost 6 bases and J lost 0, with 11 bases in between. The CDR3 is 13 residues long. Here the CDR3 reads CSAAVSMNTEAFF. CDR3 coding DNA: TGCAGTGCGGCGGTCTCCATGAACACTGAAGCTTTCTTT.

The chain has TRBV5-5 and TRBJ2-2; D is perhaps TRBD1 (6 bases). Per the germline V gene, CDR1 is SGHKS and CDR2 is YYEKEE (reference sequence). Trimming cost V 2 bases and J 2 bases, with 13 bases left between them. The CDR3 loop spans 16 amino acids. The CDR3: CASSFSRGLNTGELFF. In nucleotides, the CDR3 is TGTGCCAGCAGCTTCAGCAGGGGTCTCAACACCGGGGAGCTGTTTTTT. Based on the CDR3 plus reference TRBV5-5 and TRBJ2-2, the full variable domain is DAGVTQSPTHLIKTRGQQVTLRCSPISGHKSVSWYQQVLGQGPQFIFQYYEKEERGRGNFPDRFSARQFPNYSSELNVNALLLGDSALYLCASSFSRGLNTGELFFGEGSRLTVL.

CDR3 region: CASSLAQARGTEAFF. The CDR3, as DNA: TGCGCCAGCAGCTTGGCACAGGCTCGGGGGACTGAAGCTTTCTTT. The chain has TRBV5-1 and TRBJ1-1; perhaps TRBD1 as D (5 bases). With 0 bases removed from V and 5 bases from J, the gap between germline ends came to 14 bases. The CDR3 is 15 amino acids. Germline-derived CDR1 and CDR2 are SGHRS and YFSETQ.

This chain joins TRBV6-2 or TRBV6-3 and TRBJ2-3; 11 nucleotides line up with TRBD2. There are 16 residues in the CDR3. Trimming took 6 bases from V and 2 from J; bases not matched to a gene: 7. The germline V gene has CDR1 MNHEY and CDR2 SVGEGT. CDR3 in DNA: TGTGCCAGCAGCGTGGGACTAGCGGCGATCACAGATACGCAGTATTTT. It is translated as CASSVGLAAITDTQYF.

The chain employs TRBV6-2 or TRBV6-3 and TRBJ2-2; D possibly corresponds to TRBD1 (6 bases). The CDR3 runs 18 residues. V lost 2 bases, J lost 5 bases, and 21 bases lay in between. The germline V gene encodes CDR1 MNHEY and CDR2 SVGEGT. The CDR3 nucleotides are TGTGCCAGCAGTTACACCCCCACTTGGGCAGGGGCGACCGGGGAGCTGTTTTTT. This encodes CASSYTPTWAGATGELFF.

The chain recombines TRBV29-1 with TRBJ1-1; no clear D gene. The length of the CDR3 is 13 residues. Germline assignment: CDR1 SQVTM and CDR2 ANQGSEA. V gave up 4 bases and J gave up 0 bases, with 9 bases separating them. The CDR3 nucleotides read TGCAGCGTTGCGGGCAGGCTGAACACTGAAGCTTTCTTT. It is translated as CSVAGRLNTEAFF.

The gene calls are TRBV27 and TRBJ2-1, with D perhaps TRBD1 (5 bases). The CDR3 length is 14 residues. CDR1 MNHEY and CDR2 SMNVEV come from the germline V gene (reference sequence). V was clipped by 5 bases and J by 6 bases, with 14 bases between them. The CDR3 DNA reads as TGTGCCAGCAGTCCAGGGTCCTACGGCAATGAGCAGTTCTTC. It is translated as CASSPGSYGNEQFF.

The genes are TRBV20-1 and TRBJ2-1; 10 positions match TRBD2. Germline-derived CDR1 and CDR2 are DFQATT and SNEGSKA (reference sequence). CDR3 size: 15 residues. V was pared by 5 bases and J by 6 bases, with 10 bases of the junction left unmatched. The CDR3 coding sequence is TGCAGTGCTCCCCCAACTAGCGGGATAGGCAATGAGCAGTTCTTC. It encodes CSAPPTSGIGNEQFF.

On this clonotype itself: Because the CDR3 is missing its conserved closing phenylalanine or tryptophan, this is likely a read error. The CDR3 is CASSFIGTEENIQYL. The CDR3 DNA reads TGTGCCAGCAGCTTTATTGGGACAGAAGAAAACATTCAGTACCTC. This chain uses TRBV13 with TRBJ2-4; 7 bases match TRBD1. The germline CDR1 and CDR2 sequences are PRHDT and FYEKMQ (reference sequence). V lost 3 bases and J lost 5; bases outside the gene matches: 7. This CDR3 spans 15 amino acids.

The V and J genes are TRBV25-1 and TRBJ2-3, with D possibly matching TRBD2 (6 bases). Between the trimmed V and J ends, which lost 8 bases and 2 bases, there was a span of 17 bases. CDR1 and CDR2 from the germline V gene are MGHDK and SYGVNS. The CDR3 contains 15 residues. The DNA for the CDR3 is TGTGCCAGCGGGGGTAGCGGAGGGCTCACAGATACGCAGTATTTT. Translated: CASGGSGGLTDTQYF.

The chain has TRBV5-6 and TRBJ2-1; the D gene is possibly TRBD2 (6 bases). CDR1 SGHDT and CDR2 YYEEEE come from the germline V gene. V lost 4 bases, J lost 8 bases, and 19 bases lay in between. The CDR3 length is 15 residues. This CDR3 reads CASSPNWGEGHEQFF. CDR3 in DNA: TGTGCCAGCAGCCCCAACTGGGGGGAAGGGCATGAGCAGTTCTTC.

This clonotype was observed once. This chain connects TRBV7-8 to TRBJ2-6; TRBD1 aligns across 7 bases. The ends lost 3 bases at V and 1 base at J; junction bases unmatched: 9. The CDR3 spans 18 residues. Per the germline V gene, CDR1 is SGHVS and CDR2 is FQNEAQ. The CDR3 spells CASSFTGQTLSGANVLTF. DNA for the CDR3: TGTGCCAGCAGCTTCACGGGACAGACACTATCTGGGGCCAACGTCCTGACTTTC.

The chain has TRBV10-3 and TRBJ2-1, with D hard to call. CDR1 is ENHRY and CDR2 is SYGVKD in the germline V gene. The V end was cut by 0 bases, the J end by 6 bases, with 3 bases between. The CDR3 covers 12 residues. The chain's CDR3 is CAISESANEQFF. In nucleotides, the CDR3 is TGTGCCATCAGTGAGTCGGCCAATGAGCAGTTCTTC.

The chain recombines TRBV7-9 with TRBJ2-3; D may be TRBD1 or TRBD2 (7 bases each). The CDR3 is 16 amino acids. V was cut by 4 bases and J by 6 bases, with 20 bases left in between. Germline assignment: CDR1 SEHNR and CDR2 FQNEAQ (reference sequence). DNA for the CDR3: TGTGCCAGCAGCTCGAAGGATCAGGGGGGGACGGATACGCAGTATTTT. It yields the protein CASSSKDQGGTDTQYF.

The chain links TRBV6-2 or TRBV6-3 to TRBJ1-1; possibly TRBD1 for D (6 bases). The germline V and J ends were trimmed by 2 bases and 10 bases, with 14 bases remaining between them. Germline CDR1 MNHEY, CDR2 SVGEGT. The length of the CDR3 is 13 residues. CDR3 nucleotide sequence: TGTGCCAGCAGTTACGAGACCTTAGGGGGAGCTTTCTTT. It specifies CASSYETLGGAFF.